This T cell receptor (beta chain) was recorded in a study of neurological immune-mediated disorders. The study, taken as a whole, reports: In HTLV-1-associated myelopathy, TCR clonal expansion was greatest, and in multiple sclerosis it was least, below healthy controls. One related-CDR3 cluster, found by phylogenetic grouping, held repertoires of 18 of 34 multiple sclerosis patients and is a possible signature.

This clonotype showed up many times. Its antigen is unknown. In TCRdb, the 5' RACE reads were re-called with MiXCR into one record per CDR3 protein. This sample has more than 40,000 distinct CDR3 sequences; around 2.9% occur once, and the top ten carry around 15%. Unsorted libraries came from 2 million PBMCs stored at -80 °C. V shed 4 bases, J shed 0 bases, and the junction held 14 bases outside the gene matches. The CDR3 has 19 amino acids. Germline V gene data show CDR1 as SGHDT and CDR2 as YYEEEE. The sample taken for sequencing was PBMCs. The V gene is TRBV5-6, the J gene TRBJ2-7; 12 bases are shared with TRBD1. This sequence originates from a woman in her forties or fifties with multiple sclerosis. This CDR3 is CASSQPRDRGHYPSYEQYF. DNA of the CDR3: TGTGCCAGCAGCCAACCCCGGGACAGGGGGCATTACCCCTCCTACGAGCAGTACTTC.